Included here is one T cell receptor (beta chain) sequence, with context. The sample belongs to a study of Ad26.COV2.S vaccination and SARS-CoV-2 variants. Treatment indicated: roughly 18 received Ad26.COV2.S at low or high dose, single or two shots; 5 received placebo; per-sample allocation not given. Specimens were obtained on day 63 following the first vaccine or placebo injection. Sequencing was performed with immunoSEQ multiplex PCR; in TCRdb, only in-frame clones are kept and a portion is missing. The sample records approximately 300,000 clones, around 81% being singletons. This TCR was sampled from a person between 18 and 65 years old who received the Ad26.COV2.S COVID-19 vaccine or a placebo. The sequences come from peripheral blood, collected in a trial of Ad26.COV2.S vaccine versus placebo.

CDR3 in DNA: TGTGCCAGCAGCGGCAGAGCGGGGGACTCAATTGAGACCCAGTACTTC. Residues: CASSGRAGDSIETQYF. The chain combines TRBV7-2 with TRBJ2-5, with TRBD2 matching 8 bases. The CDR3 totals 16 residues. Germline V CDR1 and CDR2: SGHTA, FQGNSA. Trimming took 5 bases from V and 5 from J; bases not matched to a gene: 13.